The table lists the clone carrying this T cell receptor beta chain with a count of one. Its specificity is unknown. The data belong to a study of tumor-infiltrating lymphocytes in primary liver carcinoma. This CDR3 has 16 amino acids. Germline assignment: CDR1 SGHNT and CDR2 YYREEE (reference sequence). The V gene lost 0 bases and the J gene lost 9 bases, with 18 bases spanning the gap. Study-level findings and limits: Roughly 7.5-24% of top clones, and no more, occurred in all five tumor regions.

Bulk tissue was left unsorted, and RNA and DNA were co-extracted from 20-30 mg of it. The input was approximately 500 ng total RNA; TCR beta cDNA was made from it with a constant-region primer. The TCR beta library was amplified through three nested multiplex PCR rounds in a modified ARM-PCR procedure. The first two PCR rounds, roughly 9 cycles each, used TRBV1-TRBV30 forward primers and a C-beta reverse primer. TCRdb reanalysed the multiplex PCR reads using MiXCR and keeps one entry per CDR3 protein. The sample gives some 190,000 distinct CDR3 sequences, around 85% of which show up once; about a sixth is in the top ten.

This clonotype was obtained from a man aged 40-50 years with primary liver carcinoma and hepatitis B virus infection. Sequencing was performed on tumor tissue from primary liver carcinoma. V is TRBV5-4 and J is TRBJ2-2; D might be TRBD2 (6 bases). CDR3 protein: CASSLGGSGRTRELFF. The CDR3 DNA sequence: TGTGCCAGCAGCTTGGGTGGTAGCGGAAGGACCAGGGAGCTGTTTTTT. Drawing the rest from reference TRBV5-4 and TRBJ2-2, the complete variable domain is ETGVTQSPTHLIKTRGQQVTLRCSSQSGHNTVSWYQQALGQGPQFIFQYYREEENGRGNFPPRFSGLQFPNYSSELNVNALELDDSALYLCASSLGGSGRTRELFFGEGSRLTVL.